Each of the 31 T cell receptor beta chains below was sequenced from the same sample in a study of CD8+CD57+ T cells in acquired aplastic anemia. Template material for TCR beta VDJ and CDR3 profiling consisted of genomic DNA. One entry per CDR3 protein, called by TCRdb with MiXCR from the reads. The repertoire holds more than 150,000 distinct CDR3 sequences, with 40% to 50% as singletons. Source material: sorted CD4+, CD8+, or CD8+CD57+ T cells (not recorded which) from PBMCs. The source is a human donor in good health.

This clonotype occurred many times. The V call is TRBV7-8, the J call TRBJ1-2, with TRBD1 identical over 8 bases. The CDR3 has 13 residues. CDR1 and CDR2 (germline): SGHVS, FQNEAQ. V trimming: 5 bases; J trimming: 5 bases; junction bases outside the gene matches: 4. CDR3 in amino acids: CASSTGQGYGYTF. DNA for the CDR3: TGTGCCAGCAGCACAGGACAGGGATATGGCTACACCTTC. The variable domain in full, completed from reference TRBV7-8 and TRBJ1-2, reads GAGVSQSPRYKVAKRGQDVALRCDPISGHVSLFWYQQALGQGPEFLTYFQNEAQLDKSGLPSDRFFAERPEGSVSTLKIQRTQQEDSAVYLCASSTGQGYGYTFGSGTRLTVV.

This chain connects TRBV4-1 to TRBJ1-2; D is unclear. Germline V gene sequence: CDR1 MGHRA, CDR2 YSYEKL. V lost 0 bases to trimming and J lost 2 bases, with 7 bases between them. CDR3 length equals 14 residues. This CDR3 reads CASSQDQGNYGYTF. CDR3 DNA sequence: TGCGCCAGCAGCCAAGATCAAGGGAACTATGGCTACACCTTC.

The chain has TRBV14 and TRBJ2-7; D not certain. CDR1 and CDR2 from the germline V gene are SGHDN and FVKESK. The V gene lost 1 base and the J gene lost 3 bases, with 7 bases spanning the gap. This CDR3 has 13 amino acids. Written as DNA, the CDR3 is TGTGCCAGCAGCCAAGCGACCTTCTACGAGCAGTACTTC. Translated: CASSQATFYEQYF.

This clonotype was seen many times. V gene TRBV7-8 combines with J gene TRBJ1-2; the D is unclear. Germline values: CDR1 SGHVS, CDR2 FQNEAQ. The V end lost 5 bases, the J end lost 8 bases, and 21 bases lay between the germline ends. The length of the CDR3 is 15 residues. The CDR3 DNA follows: TGTGCCAGCAGCCTGATAGCGGGGATGAGGTACGGCTACACCTTC. Translation: CASSLIAGMRYGYTF.

This clonotype was detected ten times or more. V is TRBV6-1 and J is TRBJ2-5; D is possibly TRBD1 or TRBD2 (7 bases each). The V end was cut by 6 bases, the J end by 9 bases, with 23 bases between. This CDR3 has 15 amino acids. Germline values: CDR1 MNHNS, CDR2 SASEGT. The CDR3 DNA follows: TGTGCCAGCAGCCAGGGGGGGACCGGGCGGGGTGCCCAGTACTTC. Residues: CASSQGGTGRGAQYF.

This clonotype was picked up many times. The limits of the CDR3 on the DNA are not certain, so only TCRdb's listed CDR3 is given. The rearrangement uses TRBV6-5 and TRBJ1-6. 15 amino acids form the CDR3, both terminal residues included. Germline V lookup: CDR1 MNHEY, CDR2 SVGAGI. This CDR3 reads CASSSSAGPNSPLHF.

The sample holds many counts of this clonotype. The rearrangement uses TRBV11-3 and TRBJ2-5; perhaps TRBD2 as D (7 bases). CDR1 SGHNT and CDR2 YENEEA come from the germline V gene. The CDR3 has 14 amino acids. Trimming removed 1 base at V and 9 bases at J, with 15 bases between. The CDR3 DNA reads as TGTGCCAGCAGCTTAGTCCGCCGGGGGGCCTCCCAGTACTTC. Translating gives CASSLVRRGASQYF.

This sequence joins TRBV7-2 and TRBJ2-7, with D perhaps matching TRBD2 (6 bases). Germline V gene lookup returns CDR1 SGHTA and CDR2 FQGNSA. The germline V and J ends were trimmed by 5 bases and 5 bases, with 16 bases remaining between them. The CDR3 extends over 14 amino acids. CDR3 in amino acids: CASSASGGADEQYF. CDR3 bases: TGTGCCAGCAGCGCCTCGGGCGGGGCCGACGAGCAGTACTTC.

This clonotype came up once. The CDR3 protein is CSYSIGQGNTEAFF. The DNA of the CDR3 is TGCAGTTACTCGATCGGCCAGGGCAACACTGAAGCTTTCTTT. The rearrangement uses TRBV20-1 and TRBJ1-1; perhaps TRBD1 as D (5 bases). The germline gives CDR1 DFQATT, CDR2 SNEGSKA (reference sequence). CDR3 length: 14 residues. V was pared by 8 bases and J by 2 bases, with 18 bases between.

This chain uses TRBV11-1 with TRBJ2-7, with 13 bases that match TRBD2. V was clipped by 5 bases and J by 2 bases; unmatched bases: 12. The CDR3 runs 18 residues. Germline V gives CDR1 SGHAT, CDR2 FQDESV (reference sequence). The CDR3 DNA reads TGTGCCAGCAGCCGATTCCCGGGACTAGCGGGGCAGACCTACGAGCAGTACTTC. Its protein product is CASSRFPGLAGQTYEQYF.

The rearrangement uses TRBV9 and TRBJ2-3; D is perhaps TRBD2 (6 bases). There are 15 residues in the CDR3. Trimming pared 4 bases from V and 0 bases from J, leaving 12 bases between. The germline V gene encodes CDR1 SGDLS and CDR2 YYNGEE. In DNA, the CDR3 is TGTGCCAGCAGCCGGGGGACGACTAGCACAGATACGCAGTATTTT. Translating gives CASSRGTTSTDTQYF.

This clonotype was observed a few times. This rearrangement joins TRBV12-3 or TRBV12-4 to TRBJ2-4; maybe TRBD2 (6 bases). Trimming removed 8 bases from V and 0 bases from J, with 11 bases in between. The CDR3 covers 14 residues. CDR3 nucleotides: TGTGCCAGCTGGGAGCGGGTAGCCAAAAACATTCAGTACTTC. This gives the protein CASWERVAKNIQYF.

This clonotype was counted ten times or more. This chain joins TRBV7-6 and TRBJ1-5; D gene unclear. This CDR3 spans 14 amino acids. Per germline, CDR1 SGHVS and CDR2 FNYEAQ. Between the trimmed V and J ends, which lost 2 bases and 6 bases, there was a span of 11 bases. The CDR3 region has the DNA TGTGCCAGCAGCTTACTACCGGGGTCTCAGCCCCAGCATTTT. Amino acid sequence: CASSLLPGSQPQHF.

J is TRBJ2-5 and V is TRBV20-1; 10 bases fit TRBD2. This CDR3 spans 15 amino acids. Unmatched junction bases numbered 3, after V lost 0 bases and J lost 2 bases. Germline CDR1 is DFQATT and CDR2 is SNEGSKA (reference sequence). CDR3 loop: CSARDLAGDQETQYF. In nucleotides, the CDR3 is TGCAGTGCTAGAGATCTAGCGGGGGATCAAGAGACCCAGTACTTC.

This clonotype was found a few times. The chain has TRBV18 and TRBJ2-1, with D perhaps TRBD2 (6 bases). Deletions cut 0 bases from V and 9 bases from J, with 12 bases between. CDR1 is KGHSH and CDR2 is LQKENI in the germline V gene. The CDR3 is made up of 14 amino acids. DNA for the CDR3: TGTGCCAGCTCACCACCGACTAGTGGCGGTGAGCAGTTCTTC. The encoded protein is CASSPPTSGGEQFF. Looking up the rest from reference TRBV18 and TRBJ2-1 gives the full variable domain: NAGVMQNPRHLVRRRGQEARLRCSPMKGHSHVYWYRQLPEEGLKFMVYLQKENIIDESGMPKERFSAEFPKEGPSILRIQQVVRGDSAAYFCASSPPTSGGEQFFGPGTRLTVL.

Points on this clonotype: Given a much more abundant clone one base away, this may be a read error. The gene calls are TRBV7-2 and TRBJ2-7, with TRBD1 identical over 9 bases. Trimming removed 4 bases from V and 3 bases from J; junction bases left unmatched: 7. Germline CDR1 reads SGHTA; CDR2 reads FQGNSA. There are 15 residues in the CDR3. The CDR3 protein is CASSSVDRGLYEQYF. In DNA form, the CDR3 reads TGTGCCAGCAGCTCAGTGGACAGGGGCCTCTACGAGCAGTACTTC.

In this sample, this clonotype turned up many times. This chain joins TRBV14 and TRBJ2-1; perhaps TRBD1 as D (5 bases). The CDR3 consists of 14 residues. Germline loops: CDR1 SGHDN, CDR2 FVKESK. Trimming left V 2 bases short and J 4 bases short, with 9 bases between. The CDR3 spells CASSQYGAYNEQFF. The CDR3 DNA sequence: TGTGCCAGCAGCCAATATGGGGCGTACAATGAGCAGTTCTTC.

The chain links TRBV12-3 or TRBV12-4 to TRBJ1-2; TRBD1 is a possible D gene (5 bases). This CDR3 spans 12 amino acids. Trimming stripped 6 bases from V and 8 bases from J, with 13 bases between. The CDR3 DNA is TGTGCCAGCAGCCCACCCCAGGGAGGCTACACCTTC. Protein: CASSPPQGGYTF.

The rearrangement uses TRBV24-1 and TRBJ1-2, with D possibly TRBD1 on 6 matching bases. Germline V gene lookup returns CDR1 KGHDR and CDR2 SFDVKD. This CDR3 comprises 12 residues. The ends were cut back, 5 bases at V and 5 bases at J, with 8 bases in the middle. CDR3 residues: CATSVRGYGYTF. The DNA for the CDR3 is TGTGCCACCAGTGTAAGGGGGTATGGCTACACCTTC.

This clonotype has a single count. V and J are TRBV2 and TRBJ2-2; D is ambiguous. The CDR3 consists of 16 residues. CDR1 SNHLY and CDR2 FYNNEI come from the germline V gene. V shed 6 bases and J shed 1 base, with 15 bases lying between them. The CDR3 coding sequence is TGTGCCAGCAGCTCAGGTACGTTCAAGAACACCGGGGAGCTGTTTTTT. Its protein is CASSSGTFKNTGELFF.

This clonotype was detected ten times or more. The chain uses TRBV20-1 and TRBJ2-7; TRBD2 aligns across 11 bases. Germline values: CDR1 DFQATT, CDR2 SNEGSKA (reference sequence). The J segment lost 7 bases and the V segment lost 5 bases, leaving 19 bases of the junction unmatched. The CDR3 is made up of 17 amino acids. The CDR3 DNA reads as TGCAGTGCTCGAATTAGCGGGAGGGCCCCTTTTTTATCGGAGCAGTACTTC. It yields the protein CSARISGRAPFLSEQYF.

This clonotype appeared once. The genes are TRBV25-1 and TRBJ2-7, with TRBD1 matching over 7 bases. This CDR3 has 14 amino acids. V dropped 4 bases and J dropped 5; count of bases not matched to a gene: 8. CDR1 MGHDK and CDR2 SYGVNS come from the germline V gene. CDR3 DNA: TGTGCCAGCAGTGTGCGAGACAGGGTGAACGAGCAGTACTTC. It is translated as CASSVRDRVNEQYF.

On this clonotype itself: A read error may be the cause here, since a much bigger clone is one base away. Here the CDR3 omits its conserved ending phenylalanine or tryptophan, so a read error is the likely source. The genes are TRBV4-2 and TRBJ2-7, with 9 bases matching TRBD1. The CDR3 loop spans 16 amino acids. Germline V gene sequence: CDR1 LGHNA, CDR2 YNFKEQ. The J segment lost 4 bases and the V segment lost 4 bases, leaving 11 bases of the junction unmatched. The CDR3 DNA reads TGTGCCAGCAGCCCCTACGGGACAGGGTTAAAGTACGAGCAGTACCTC. Translated: CASSPYGTGLKYEQYL.

This clonotype occurred a few times. V and J are TRBV20-1 and TRBJ2-7, with a tentative D call TRBD1 (6 bases). The CDR3 spans 13 residues. Trimming took 5 bases from V and 5 from J, leaving 16 bases between them. CDR1 is DFQATT and CDR2 is SNEGSKA in the germline V gene (reference sequence). Here the CDR3 reads CSALAPRGNEQYF. The CDR3 region has the DNA TGCAGTGCTCTTGCTCCTAGGGGGAACGAGCAGTACTTC.

Ten or more counts support this clonotype. The chain has TRBV4-3 and TRBJ1-6, with 7 bases aligning to TRBD1. Losses at the gene ends were 0 bases for V and 10 bases for J; bases not matched to a gene: 9. There are 16 residues in the CDR3. Germline-derived CDR1 and CDR2 are LGHNA and YSLEER. The CDR3 sequence: CASSQDPAGGGSPLHF. In DNA, the CDR3 is TGCGCCAGCAGCCAAGATCCGGCAGGGGGGGGCTCACCCCTCCACTTT.

J is TRBJ2-5 and V is TRBV7-3; 12 nucleotides line up with TRBD2. Germline loops: CDR1 SGHTA, CDR2 FQGTGA. V was clipped by 5 bases and J by 9 bases; unmatched bases: 7. The CDR3 loop spans 14 amino acids. CDR3 sequence (DNA): TGTGCCAGCAGCCAGGGACTAGCGGGTGCGGCCCAGTACTTC. Amino acid sequence: CASSQGLAGAAQYF.

This clonotype occurred many times. The chain links TRBV7-2 to TRBJ2-7, with TRBD1 identical over 12 bases. Germline V gene data show CDR1 as SGHTA and CDR2 as FQGNSA. V was clipped by 1 base and J by 6 bases; unmatched bases: 4. The length of the CDR3 is 15 residues. The CDR3 spells CASSLGGTGGREQYF. The CDR3 bases are TGTGCCAGCAGCTTAGGAGGGACAGGGGGCCGCGAGCAGTACTTC.

This chain connects TRBV2 to TRBJ1-2; tentatively, D is TRBD1 (6 bases). CDR1 and CDR2 from the germline V gene are SNHLY and FYNNEI. The CDR3 covers 12 residues. V was trimmed by 10 bases and J by 4 bases, leaving 13 bases between them. The CDR3: CATPGAGYGYTF. CDR3 in DNA: TGTGCCACTCCGGGGGCTGGCTATGGCTACACCTTC.

To note about this clonotype: The junction shows a germline mismatch at one end, possibly a read error. The V and J genes are TRBV7-3 and TRBJ2-5, with 8 bases lining up with TRBD1. CDR3 length equals 16 residues. Germline loops: CDR1 SGHTA, CDR2 FQGTGA. In DNA form, the CDR3 reads TGTGCCTGCAGCTTCAGAGGACAGGGTCCTCAAGAGGCCCAGTACTTC. As protein: CACSFRGQGPQEAQYF.

This clonotype was recorded at least ten times. V gene TRBV19 combines with J gene TRBJ1-1, with TRBD1 matching over 7 bases. Germline CDR1 LNHDA, CDR2 SQIVND (reference sequence). V gave up 3 bases and J gave up 7 bases; unmatched junction bases: 5. CDR3 size: 13 residues. The CDR3 loop is CASSIAGQSEAFF. Here the CDR3 DNA reads TGTGCCAGTAGTATCGCGGGACAGAGTGAAGCTTTCTTT.

Written as DNA, the CDR3 is TGTGCCAGTAGTATCGCGGGACAGGGGAACTATGGCTACACCTTC. Protein: CASSIAGQGNYGYTF. V gene TRBV19 combines with J gene TRBJ1-2; 10 bases are a match to TRBD1. The V gene's germline CDR1 is LNHDA and CDR2 SQIVND (reference sequence). The CDR3 contains 15 residues. The trim removed 3 bases at V and 2 bases at J, leaving 3 bases unmatched.